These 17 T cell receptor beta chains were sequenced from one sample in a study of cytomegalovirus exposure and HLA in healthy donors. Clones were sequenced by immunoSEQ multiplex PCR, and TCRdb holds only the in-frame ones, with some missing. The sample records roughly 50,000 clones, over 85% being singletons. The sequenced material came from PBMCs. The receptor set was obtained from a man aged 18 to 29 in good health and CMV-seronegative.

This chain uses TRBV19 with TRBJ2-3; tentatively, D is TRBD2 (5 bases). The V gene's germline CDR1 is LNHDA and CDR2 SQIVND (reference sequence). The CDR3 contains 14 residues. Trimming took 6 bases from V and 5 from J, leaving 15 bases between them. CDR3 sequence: CASRPGTTEDTQYF. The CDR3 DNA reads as TGTGCCAGTAGGCCGGGAACAACCGAAGATACGCAGTATTTT. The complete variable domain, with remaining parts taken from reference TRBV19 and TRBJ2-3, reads DGGITQSPKYLFRKEGQNVTLSCEQNLNHDAMYWYRQDPGQGLRLIYYSQIVNDFQKGDIAEGYSVSREKKESFPLTVTSAQKNPTAFYLCASRPGTTEDTQYFGPGTRLTVL.

CDR3 nucleotides: TGCGCCAGCAGCTCCTTAGCGGGAGGGCCCCACGAGCAGTACTTC. It yields the protein CASSSLAGGPHEQYF. This chain joins TRBV5-1 and TRBJ2-7, with TRBD2 matching 11 bases. The V and J ends lost 3 bases and 5 bases, in that order; junction bases with no gene match: 7. Germline loops: CDR1 SGHRS, CDR2 YFSETQ. The CDR3 sequence is 15 residues long.

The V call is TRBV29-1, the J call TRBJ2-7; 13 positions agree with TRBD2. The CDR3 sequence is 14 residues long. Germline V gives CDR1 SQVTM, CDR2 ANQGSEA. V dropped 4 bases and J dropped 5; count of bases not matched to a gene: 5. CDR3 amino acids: CSVGLAGGFDEQYF. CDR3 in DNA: TGCAGCGTTGGACTAGCGGGAGGTTTCGACGAGCAGTACTTC.

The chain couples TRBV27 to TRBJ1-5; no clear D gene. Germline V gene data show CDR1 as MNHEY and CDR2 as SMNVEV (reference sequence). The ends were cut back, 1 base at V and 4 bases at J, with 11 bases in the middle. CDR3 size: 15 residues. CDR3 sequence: CASSLFGERNQPQHF. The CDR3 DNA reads TGTGCCAGCAGTTTATTTGGGGAGAGGAATCAGCCCCAGCATTTT.

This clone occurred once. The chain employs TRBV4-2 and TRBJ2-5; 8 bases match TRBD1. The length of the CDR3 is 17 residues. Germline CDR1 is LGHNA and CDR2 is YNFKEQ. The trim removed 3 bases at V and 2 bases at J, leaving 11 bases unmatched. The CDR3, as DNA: TGTGCCAGCAGCCATCGGAAGACAGGGGCTCAACAAGAGACCCAGTACTTC. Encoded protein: CASSHRKTGAQQETQYF.

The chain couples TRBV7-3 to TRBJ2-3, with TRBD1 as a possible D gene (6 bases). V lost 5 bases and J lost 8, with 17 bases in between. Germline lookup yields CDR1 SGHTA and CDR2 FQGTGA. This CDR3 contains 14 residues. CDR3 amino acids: CASSPIQGFGTQYF. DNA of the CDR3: TGTGCCAGCAGCCCGATACAGGGATTCGGTACGCAGTATTTT.

The CDR3 is CASSLSGVAGGPQQFF. The CDR3 DNA follows: TGTGCCAGCAGCTTAAGTGGAGTAGCGGGAGGGCCGCAGCAGTTCTTC. The gene calls are TRBV7-8 and TRBJ2-1; the match to TRBD2 covers 11 bases. The germline CDR1 and CDR2 sequences are SGHVS and FQNEAQ. The CDR3 runs to 16 residues. Trimming took 2 bases from V and 11 from J; bases not matched to a gene: 11. The complete variable domain, with remaining parts taken from reference TRBV7-8 and TRBJ2-1, reads GAGVSQSPRYKVAKRGQDVALRCDPISGHVSLFWYQQALGQGPEFLTYFQNEAQLDKSGLPSDRFFAERPEGSVSTLKIQRTQQEDSAVYLCASSLSGVAGGPQQFFGPGTRLTVL.

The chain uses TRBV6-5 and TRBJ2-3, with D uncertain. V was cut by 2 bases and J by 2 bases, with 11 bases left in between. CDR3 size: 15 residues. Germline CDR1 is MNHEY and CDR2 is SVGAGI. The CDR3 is CASSYLERNTDTQYF. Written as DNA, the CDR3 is TGTGCCAGCAGTTACCTGGAGAGGAACACAGATACGCAGTATTTT.

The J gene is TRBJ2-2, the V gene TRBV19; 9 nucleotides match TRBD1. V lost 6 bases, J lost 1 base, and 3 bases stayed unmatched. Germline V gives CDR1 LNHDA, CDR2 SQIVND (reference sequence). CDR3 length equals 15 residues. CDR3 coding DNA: TGTGCCAGTAGGACGGGACAGGGGAACACCGGGGAGCTGTTTTTT. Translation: CASRTGQGNTGELFF.

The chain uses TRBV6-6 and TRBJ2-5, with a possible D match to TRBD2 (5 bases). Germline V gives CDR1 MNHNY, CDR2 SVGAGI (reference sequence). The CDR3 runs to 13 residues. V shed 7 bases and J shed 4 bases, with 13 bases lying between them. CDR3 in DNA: TGTGCCAGCACGGAGCGGCGGGCAGAGACCCAGTACTTC. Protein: CASTERRAETQYF.

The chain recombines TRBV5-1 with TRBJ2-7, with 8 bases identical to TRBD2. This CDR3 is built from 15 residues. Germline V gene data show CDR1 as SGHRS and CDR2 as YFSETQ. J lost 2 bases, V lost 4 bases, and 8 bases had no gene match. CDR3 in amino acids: CASSVQAGDTYEQYF. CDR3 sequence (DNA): TGCGCCAGCAGCGTACAAGCGGGGGACACCTACGAGCAGTACTTC.

The CDR3 DNA reads as TGTGCCAGCAGCCAAAATAGCGGGAGGGGTAAAGAGACCCAGTACTTC. Amino acids: CASSQNSGRGKETQYF. The chain carries TRBV7-9 and TRBJ2-5; 11 bases agree with TRBD2. The length of the CDR3 is 16 residues. Germline CDR1 is SEHNR and CDR2 is FQNEAQ (reference sequence). The junction had 8 bases not matched to a gene; V was cut back by 5 bases and J by 3 bases.

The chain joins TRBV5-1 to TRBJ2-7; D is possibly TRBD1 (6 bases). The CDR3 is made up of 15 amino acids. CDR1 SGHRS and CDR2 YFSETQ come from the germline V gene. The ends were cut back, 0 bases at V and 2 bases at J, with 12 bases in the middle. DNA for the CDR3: TGCGCCAGCAGCTTGGATCTAGGACAGACCTACGAGCAGTACTTC. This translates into CASSLDLGQTYEQYF. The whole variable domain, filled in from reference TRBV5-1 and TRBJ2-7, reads KAGVTQTPRYLIKTRGQQVTLSCSPISGHRSVSWYQQTPGQGLQFLFEYFSETQRNKGNFPGRFSGRQFSNSRSEMNVSTLELGDSALYLCASSLDLGQTYEQYFGPGTRLTVT.

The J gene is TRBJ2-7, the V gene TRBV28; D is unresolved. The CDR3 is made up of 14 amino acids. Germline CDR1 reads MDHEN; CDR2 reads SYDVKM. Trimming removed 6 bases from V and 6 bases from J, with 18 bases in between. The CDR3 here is CASSFNLAVSEQYF. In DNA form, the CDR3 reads TGTGCCAGCAGCTTTAATTTGGCCGTCTCCGAGCAGTACTTC.

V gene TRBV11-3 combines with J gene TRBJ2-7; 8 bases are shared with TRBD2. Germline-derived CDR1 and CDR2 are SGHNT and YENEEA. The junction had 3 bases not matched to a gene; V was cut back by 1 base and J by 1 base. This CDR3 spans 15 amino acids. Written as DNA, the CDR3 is TGTGCCAGCAGCTTAGGACTAGCGCCTTCCTACGAGCAGTACTTC. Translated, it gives CASSLGLAPSYEQYF.

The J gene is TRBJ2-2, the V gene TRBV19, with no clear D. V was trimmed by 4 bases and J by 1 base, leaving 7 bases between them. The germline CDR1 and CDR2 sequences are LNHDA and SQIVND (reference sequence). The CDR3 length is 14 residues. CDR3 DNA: TGTGCCAGTAGTAAGACACAGAACACCGGGGAGCTGTTTTTT. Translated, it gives CASSKTQNTGELFF.

The CDR3 nucleotides read TGTGCCAGCAGTGAAGCGCTGAGGGATGAGCAGTTCTTC. Translation gives CASSEALRDEQFF. V is TRBV2 and J is TRBJ2-1, with a possible D match to TRBD2 (5 bases). Trimming took 0 bases from V and 8 from J, leaving 8 bases between them. The CDR3 is made up of 13 amino acids. Germline V gives CDR1 SNHLY, CDR2 FYNNEI.